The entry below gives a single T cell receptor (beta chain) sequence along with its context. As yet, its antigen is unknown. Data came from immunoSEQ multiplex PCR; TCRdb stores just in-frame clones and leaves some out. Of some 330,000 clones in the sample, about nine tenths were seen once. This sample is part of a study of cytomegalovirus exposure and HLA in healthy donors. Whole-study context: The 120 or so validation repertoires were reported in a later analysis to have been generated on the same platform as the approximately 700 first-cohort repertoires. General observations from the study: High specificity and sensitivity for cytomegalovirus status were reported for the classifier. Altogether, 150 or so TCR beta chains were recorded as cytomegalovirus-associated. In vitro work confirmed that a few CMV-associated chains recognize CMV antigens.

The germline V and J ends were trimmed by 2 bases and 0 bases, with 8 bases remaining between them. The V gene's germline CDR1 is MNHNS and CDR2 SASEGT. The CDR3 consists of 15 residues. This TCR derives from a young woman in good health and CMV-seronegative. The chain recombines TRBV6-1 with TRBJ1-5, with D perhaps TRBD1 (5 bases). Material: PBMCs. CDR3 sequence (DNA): TGTGCCAGCAGTGAATGGGGGGATAGCAATCAGCCCCAGCATTTT. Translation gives CASSEWGDSNQPQHF.